This TCR beta chain derives from a study of control samples from healthy donors and cancer patients. The protocol was immunoSEQ multiplex PCR, while the TCRdb copy is restricted to in-frame clones and leaves out a portion. This table holds some 120,000 clones, more than 75% found once. CDR3 size: 15 residues. CDR1 SGHKS and CDR2 YYEKEE come from the germline V gene (reference sequence). V lost 3 bases and J lost 4; bases outside the gene matches: 9. This TCR came from an older woman in good health. Input material: blood. This chain uses TRBV5-5 with TRBJ1-2; TRBD1 matches 7 bases. CDR3 nucleotide sequence: TGTGCCAGCAGCTCAGCGCCGGACAGGTTCTATGGCTACACCTTC. The encoded protein is CASSSAPDRFYGYTF.